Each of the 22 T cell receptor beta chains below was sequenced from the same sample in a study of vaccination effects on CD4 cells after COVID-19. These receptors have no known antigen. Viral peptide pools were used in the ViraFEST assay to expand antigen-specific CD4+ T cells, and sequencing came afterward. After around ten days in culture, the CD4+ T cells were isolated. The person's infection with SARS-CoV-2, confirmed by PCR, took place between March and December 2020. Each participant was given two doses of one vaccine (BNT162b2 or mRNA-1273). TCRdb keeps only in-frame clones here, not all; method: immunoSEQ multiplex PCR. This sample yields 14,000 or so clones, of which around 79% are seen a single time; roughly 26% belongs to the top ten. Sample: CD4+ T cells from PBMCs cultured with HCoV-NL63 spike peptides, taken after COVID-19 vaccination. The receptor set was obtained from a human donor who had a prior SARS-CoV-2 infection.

CDR3 nucleotide sequence: TGTGCCAGCAGTTTCTCAGGGAACACTGAAGCTTTCTTT. This translates into CASSFSGNTEAFF. V and J are TRBV12-3 or TRBV12-4 and TRBJ1-1; D gene unclear. Between the trimmed V and J ends, which lost 3 bases and 1 base, there was a span of 6 bases. This CDR3 is 13 amino acids long.

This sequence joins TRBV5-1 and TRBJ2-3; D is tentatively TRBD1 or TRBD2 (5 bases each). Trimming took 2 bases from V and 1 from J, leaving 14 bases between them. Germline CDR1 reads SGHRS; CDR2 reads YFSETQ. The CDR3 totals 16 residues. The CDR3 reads CASSFTGLQGTDTQYF. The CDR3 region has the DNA TGCGCCAGCAGCTTTACGGGGCTCCAAGGCACAGATACGCAGTATTTT.

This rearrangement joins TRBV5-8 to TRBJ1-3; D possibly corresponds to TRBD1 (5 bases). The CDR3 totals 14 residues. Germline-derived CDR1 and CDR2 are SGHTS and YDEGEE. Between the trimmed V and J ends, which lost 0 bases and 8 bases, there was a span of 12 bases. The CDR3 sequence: CASSLAQSGHTIYF. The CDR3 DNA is TGTGCCAGCAGCTTGGCCCAGTCGGGACACACCATATATTTT.

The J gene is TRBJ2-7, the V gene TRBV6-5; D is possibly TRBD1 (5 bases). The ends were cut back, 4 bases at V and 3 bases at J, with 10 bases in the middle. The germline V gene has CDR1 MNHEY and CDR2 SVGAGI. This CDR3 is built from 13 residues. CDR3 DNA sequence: TGTGCCAGCAGTTTATCGACAGACTACGAGCAGTACTTC. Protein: CASSLSTDYEQYF.

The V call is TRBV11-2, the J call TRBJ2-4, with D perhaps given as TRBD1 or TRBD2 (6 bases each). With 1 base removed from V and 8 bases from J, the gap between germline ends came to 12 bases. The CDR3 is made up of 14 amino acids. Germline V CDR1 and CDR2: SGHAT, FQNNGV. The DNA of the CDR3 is TGTGCCAGCAGCTTAGGTGCGGGACATGACATTCAGTACTTC. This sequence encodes CASSLGAGHDIQYF.

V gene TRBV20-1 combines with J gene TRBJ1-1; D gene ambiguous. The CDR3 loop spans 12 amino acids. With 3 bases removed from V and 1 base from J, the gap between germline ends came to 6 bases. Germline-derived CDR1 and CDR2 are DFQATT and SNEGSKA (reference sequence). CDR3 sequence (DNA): TGCAGTGCTAGTTCCCAGAACACTGAAGCTTTCTTT. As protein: CSASSQNTEAFF.

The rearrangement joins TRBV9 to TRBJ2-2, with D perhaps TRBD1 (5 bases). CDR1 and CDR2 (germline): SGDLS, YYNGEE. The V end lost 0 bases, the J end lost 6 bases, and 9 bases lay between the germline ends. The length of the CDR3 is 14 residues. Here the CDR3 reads CASSVEQAAGELFF. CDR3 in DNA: TGTGCCAGCAGCGTAGAACAGGCGGCCGGGGAGCTGTTTTTT.

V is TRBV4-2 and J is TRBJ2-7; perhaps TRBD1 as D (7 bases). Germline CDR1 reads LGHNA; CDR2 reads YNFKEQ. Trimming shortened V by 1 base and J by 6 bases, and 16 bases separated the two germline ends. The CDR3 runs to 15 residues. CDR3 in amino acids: CASSQVMTGRLEQYF. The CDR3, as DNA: TGTGCCAGCAGCCAAGTCATGACAGGGAGGCTCGAGCAGTACTTC.

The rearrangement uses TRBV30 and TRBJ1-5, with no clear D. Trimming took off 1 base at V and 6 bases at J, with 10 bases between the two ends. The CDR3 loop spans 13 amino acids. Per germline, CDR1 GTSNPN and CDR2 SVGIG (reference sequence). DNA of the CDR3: TGTGCCTGGAGTGGGGTCGGCTCTCAGCCCCAGCATTTT. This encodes CAWSGVGSQPQHF.

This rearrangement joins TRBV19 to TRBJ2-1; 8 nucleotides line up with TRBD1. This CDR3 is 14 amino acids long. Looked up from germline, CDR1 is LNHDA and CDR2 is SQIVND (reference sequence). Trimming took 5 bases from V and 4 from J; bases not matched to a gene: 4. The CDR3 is CASSVNRGYNEQFF. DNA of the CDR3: TGTGCCAGTAGTGTAAACAGGGGGTACAATGAGCAGTTCTTC. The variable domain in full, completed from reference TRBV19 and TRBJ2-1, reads DGGITQSPKYLFRKEGQNVTLSCEQNLNHDAMYWYRQDPGQGLRLIYYSQIVNDFQKGDIAEGYSVSREKKESFPLTVTSAQKNPTAFYLCASSVNRGYNEQFFGPGTRLTVL.

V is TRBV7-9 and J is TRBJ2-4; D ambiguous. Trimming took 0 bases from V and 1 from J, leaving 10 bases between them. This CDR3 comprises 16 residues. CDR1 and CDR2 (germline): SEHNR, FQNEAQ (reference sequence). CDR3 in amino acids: CASSLAAGWAKNIQYF. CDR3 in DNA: TGTGCCAGCAGCTTAGCAGCTGGATGGGCCAAAAACATTCAGTACTTC.

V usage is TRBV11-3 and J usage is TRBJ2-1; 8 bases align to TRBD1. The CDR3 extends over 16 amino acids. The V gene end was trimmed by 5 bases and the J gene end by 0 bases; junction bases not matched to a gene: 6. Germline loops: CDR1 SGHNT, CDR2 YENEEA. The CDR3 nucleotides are TGTGCCAGCAGCACCCGGACAGGGAGCTCCTACAATGAGCAGTTCTTC. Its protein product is CASSTRTGSSYNEQFF.

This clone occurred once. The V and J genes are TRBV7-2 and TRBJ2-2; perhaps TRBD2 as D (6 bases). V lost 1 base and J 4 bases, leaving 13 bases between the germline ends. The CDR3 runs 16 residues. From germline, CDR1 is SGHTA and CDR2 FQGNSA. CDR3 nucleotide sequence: TGTGCCAGCAGCTTAGTTGGAGGGGTTGGCACCGGGGAGCTGTTTTTT. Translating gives CASSLVGGVGTGELFF. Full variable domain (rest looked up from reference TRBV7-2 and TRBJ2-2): GAGVSQSPSNKVTEKGKDVELRCDPISGHTALYWYRQSLGQGLEFLIYFQGNSAPDKSGLPSDRFSAERTGGSVSTLTIQRTQQEDSAVYLCASSLVGGVGTGELFFGEGSRLTVL.

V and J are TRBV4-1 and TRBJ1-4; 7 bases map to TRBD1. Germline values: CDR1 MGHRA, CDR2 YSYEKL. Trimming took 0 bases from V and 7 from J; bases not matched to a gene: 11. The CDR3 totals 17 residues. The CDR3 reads CASSQDMRGGSGEKLFF. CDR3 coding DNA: TGCGCCAGCAGCCAAGATATGAGAGGGGGCTCGGGTGAAAAACTGTTTTTT.

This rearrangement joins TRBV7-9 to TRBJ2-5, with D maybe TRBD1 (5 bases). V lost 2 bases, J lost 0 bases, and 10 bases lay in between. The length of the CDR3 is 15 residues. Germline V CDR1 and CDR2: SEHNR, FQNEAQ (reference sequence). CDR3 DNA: TGTGCCAGCAGCTTACAGGGTGGGGACCAAGAGACCCAGTACTTC. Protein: CASSLQGGDQETQYF.

CDR3 in amino acids: CASSPAAYGQPYEQYF. DNA for the CDR3: TGTGCCAGCAGTCCGGCGGCCTATGGACAGCCCTACGAGCAGTACTTC. The chain combines TRBV28 with TRBJ2-7, with D perhaps TRBD1 (6 bases). The CDR3 is 16 residues long. Trimming removed 5 bases at V and 2 bases at J, with 19 bases between. Germline assignment: CDR1 MDHEN and CDR2 SYDVKM.

CDR3 nucleotide sequence: TGTGCCAGCAGTTTAGAACGGGGTGAGCAGTACTTC. Encoded protein: CASSLERGEQYF. This chain connects TRBV12-3 or TRBV12-4 to TRBJ2-7; D may be TRBD2 (5 bases). The CDR3 consists of 12 residues. V was cut by 1 base and J by 7 bases, with 8 bases left in between.

This CDR3 reads CASSKQPTGVSGSGGASKAYEQYF. DNA for the CDR3: TGTGCCAGCAGCAAGCAACCGACAGGGGTTAGTGGTAGCGGGGGGGCCAGTAAGGCCTACGAGCAGTACTTC. The chain is built from TRBV21-1 and TRBJ2-7; the DNA was not used to check the table's D call, TRBD2. TRBV21-1 corresponds to a pseudogene. The CDR3 totals 24 residues.

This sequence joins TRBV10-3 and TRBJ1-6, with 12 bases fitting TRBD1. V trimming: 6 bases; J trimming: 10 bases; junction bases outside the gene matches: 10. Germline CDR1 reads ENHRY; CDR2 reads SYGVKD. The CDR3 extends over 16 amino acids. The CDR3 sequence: CAISEGQGAEGSPLHF. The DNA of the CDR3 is TGTGCCATCAGCGAGGGACAGGGGGCGGAAGGGTCACCCCTCCACTTT.

The CDR3 loop is CASSISASGSISSYNEQFF. The CDR3 DNA follows: TGTGCCAGTAGTATCTCGGCTAGCGGGTCAATAAGCTCCTACAATGAGCAGTTCTTC. V and J are TRBV19 and TRBJ2-1; TRBD2 aligns across 8 bases. The ends lost 3 bases at V and 0 bases at J; junction bases unmatched: 13. The germline V gene encodes CDR1 LNHDA and CDR2 SQIVND (reference sequence). This CDR3 has 19 amino acids.

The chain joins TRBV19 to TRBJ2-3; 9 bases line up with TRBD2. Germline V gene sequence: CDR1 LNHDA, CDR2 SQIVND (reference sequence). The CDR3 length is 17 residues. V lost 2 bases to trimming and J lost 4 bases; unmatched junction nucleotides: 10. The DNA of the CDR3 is TGTGCCAGTAGTATAATCCGAGCGGGGGGAAGAGCAGATACGCAGTATTTT. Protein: CASSIIRAGGRADTQYF.

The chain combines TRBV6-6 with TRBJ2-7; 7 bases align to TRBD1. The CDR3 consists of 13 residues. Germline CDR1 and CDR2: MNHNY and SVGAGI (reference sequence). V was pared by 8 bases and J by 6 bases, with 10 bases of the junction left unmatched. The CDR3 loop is CASGTTGSTEQYF. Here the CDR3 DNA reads TGTGCCAGCGGAACGACAGGGAGCACCGAGCAGTACTTC.